This record looks at one TCR beta chain sequence and its context. Its antigen remains unidentified. Expressed TCRB transcripts were sequenced, since all the RNA that had been isolated was reverse transcribed. This table comes from immunoSEQ multiplex PCR, and its TCRdb copy is limited to in-frame clones, with some not included. There are about 270,000 clones in the sample; roughly 13% occur only once, and about 0.017% lies in the top ten. The data belong to a study of beta chain features in type 1 diabetes. Study results and limitations: Shortening of TCRB CDR3s, moderate but significant, appeared in all four CD4+ subsets of Type 1 diabetes patients.

V lost 6 bases to trimming and J lost 5 bases, with 17 bases between them. CDR1 MNHNY and CDR2 SVGAGI come from the germline V gene (reference sequence). The CDR3 length is 14 residues. This receptor was identified in a man aged 30-40 years with type 1 diabetes. V usage is TRBV6-6 and J usage is TRBJ2-7; no clear D. Sequencing used naive CD4+ T cells from blood. This CDR3 is CASRNTGQKDEQYF. CDR3 coding DNA: TGTGCCAGCAGGAACACGGGTCAGAAGGACGAGCAGTACTTC.